A single sample gave rise to the 31 T cell receptor beta chains below, sequenced in a study of cytomegalovirus exposure and HLA in healthy donors (dated by TCRdb to between 2016 and 2019). Library preparation used the immunoSEQ multiplex PCR assay. As stored in TCRdb, this immuneACCESS dataset retains in-frame rearrangements with V and J assigned. A fraction of the clones does not appear; measured against another copy, unresolved V genes explain less than half of the discrepancy, and the remainder lacks a known reason. Recorded for this sample are 110,000 or so clones; less than 90% of them occurred a single time. The ten top clones hold nearly 4.5% of the sample. Material for sequencing was PBMCs. The receptors here all came from a man aged 18 to 29 in good health and CMV-seropositive.

The V gene is TRBV6-5, the J gene TRBJ1-2, with TRBD1 matching over 7 bases. Germline V CDR1 and CDR2: MNHEY, SVGAGI. This CDR3 has 16 amino acids. V was pared by 0 bases and J by 0 bases, with 4 bases of the junction left unmatched. This CDR3 reads CASSYSRQGPNYGYTF. The DNA of the CDR3 is TGTGCCAGCAGTTACTCTCGACAGGGCCCTAACTATGGCTACACCTTC.

V is TRBV29-1 and J is TRBJ1-5; D unresolved. V was pared by 4 bases and J by 4 bases, with 8 bases between. Germline CDR1 SQVTM, CDR2 ANQGSEA. The CDR3 runs 12 residues. The DNA of the CDR3 is TGCAGCGTTGGCGCGGCAAATCAGCCCCAGCATTTT. Its protein product is CSVGAANQPQHF.

The J gene is TRBJ1-2, the V gene TRBV5-4; tentative D call: TRBD1 (5 bases). The CDR3 loop spans 13 amino acids. CDR1 and CDR2 from the germline V gene are SGHNT and YYREEE (reference sequence). V lost 4 bases to trimming and J lost 6 bases, with 13 bases between them. The CDR3 here is CASSPQGRHGYTF. The CDR3 DNA reads TGTGCCAGCAGCCCGCAGGGAAGACATGGCTACACCTTC.

The chain recombines TRBV6-6 with TRBJ1-1, with TRBD1 identical over 8 bases. The CDR3 totals 15 residues. With 2 bases clipped from V and 10 bases from J, the junction kept 12 bases outside the gene matches. The germline V gene has CDR1 MNHNY and CDR2 SVGAGI (reference sequence). The CDR3 sequence is CASSYPGQGAHVAFF. DNA of the CDR3: TGTGCCAGCAGTTACCCGGGGCAGGGGGCGCATGTAGCTTTCTTT.

The gene calls are TRBV7-2 and TRBJ1-1, with 7 bases matching TRBD1. There are 13 residues in the CDR3. CDR1 SGHTA and CDR2 FQGNSA come from the germline V gene. V was pared by 5 bases and J by 4 bases, with 4 bases of the junction left unmatched. The CDR3: CASSRRQGTEAFF. CDR3 sequence (DNA): TGTGCCAGCAGCCGAAGACAGGGCACTGAAGCTTTCTTT. The variable domain in full, with the rest retrieved from reference TRBV7-2 and TRBJ1-1, is GAGVSQSPSNKVTEKGKDVELRCDPISGHTALYWYRQSLGQGLEFLIYFQGNSAPDKSGLPSDRFSAERTGGSVSTLTIQRTQQEDSAVYLCASSRRQGTEAFFGQGTRLTVV.

The rearrangement joins TRBV5-6 to TRBJ1-6; D is unclear. From germline, CDR1 is SGHDT and CDR2 YYEEEE. The CDR3 has 16 amino acids. V dropped 3 bases and J dropped 4 bases, with 14 bases sitting between them. The CDR3 bases are TGTGCCAGCAGCTCATCCGGCGGGCTGTATAATTCACCCCTCCACTTT. Protein: CASSSSGGLYNSPLHF.

V is TRBV27 and J is TRBJ2-5; a weak D match, TRBD2 (5 bases). This CDR3 is 14 amino acids long. Germline V gene data show CDR1 as MNHEY and CDR2 as SMNVEV (reference sequence). V lost 5 bases, J lost 1 base, and 11 bases lay in between. The CDR3 reads CASSTQRAQETQYF. In DNA, the CDR3 is TGTGCCAGCAGTACCCAGAGGGCCCAAGAGACCCAGTACTTC.

The chain carries TRBV14 and TRBJ1-5; TRBD1 aligns across 7 bases. The trim removed 4 bases at V and 4 bases at J, leaving 10 bases unmatched. CDR3 length: 16 amino acids. From germline, CDR1 is SGHDN and CDR2 FVKESK. The DNA for the CDR3 is TGTGCCAGCAGCCCCCAAGCCGGGACAGTGAATCAGCCCCAGCATTTT. Translating gives CASSPQAGTVNQPQHF.

This clone was found once. The junction departs from germline at one end; a sequencing error may be responsible. V gene TRBV15 combines with J gene TRBJ1-3; maybe TRBD1 (5 bases). There are 13 residues in the CDR3. Germline lookup yields CDR1 LNHNV and CDR2 YYDKDF (reference sequence). CDR3 sequence (DNA): TGTGCCACCAGCAACGACGGACGGGGGGGTGAAGATTTT. Amino acids: CATSNDGRGGEDF.

This clone was picked up many times. The chain links TRBV6-1 to TRBJ1-3, with D unclear. This CDR3 contains 14 residues. V lost 4 bases, J lost 4 bases, and 11 bases lay in between. CDR1 and CDR2 (germline): MNHNS, SASEGT. The CDR3 loop reads CASSVESAGNTIYF. DNA of the CDR3: TGTGCCAGCAGTGTGGAGTCAGCAGGAAACACCATATATTTT.

V gene TRBV13 combines with J gene TRBJ1-6; 7 nucleotides line up with TRBD1. The CDR3 loop spans 14 amino acids. Germline V gives CDR1 PRHDT, CDR2 FYEKMQ (reference sequence). J was trimmed by 7 bases and V by 5 bases; bases with no gene match: 5. CDR3 protein: CASSPRQGNSPLHF. CDR3 nucleotide sequence: TGTGCCAGCAGCCCGCGACAGGGCAATTCACCCCTCCACTTT. The entire variable domain, with the rest obtained from reference TRBV13 and TRBJ1-6, is as follows: AAGVIQSPRHLIKEKRETATLKCYPIPRHDTVYWYQQGPGQDPQFLISFYEKMQSDKGSIPDRFSAQQFSDYHSELNMSSLELGDSALYFCASSPRQGNSPLHFGNGTRLTVT.

This clone showed up just once. V and J are TRBV2 and TRBJ2-7; 9 bases agree with TRBD1. V shed 6 bases, J shed 0 bases, and the junction held 9 bases outside the gene matches. Germline CDR1 reads SNHLY; CDR2 reads FYNNEI. The CDR3 length is 16 residues. The CDR3 reads CASRVLGTGSSYEQYF. In DNA, the CDR3 is TGTGCCAGCAGGGTACTCGGGACAGGGAGCTCCTACGAGCAGTACTTC.

V is TRBV18 and J is TRBJ2-1; possibly TRBD2 for D (5 bases). Germline-derived CDR1 and CDR2 are KGHSH and LQKENI. Trimming shortened V by 6 bases and J by 10 bases, and 16 bases separated the two germline ends. There are 13 residues in the CDR3. CDR3 in amino acids: CASSPTTQNEQFF. The CDR3 bases are TGTGCCAGCTCCCCGACTACTCAGAACGAGCAGTTCTTC.

The genes are TRBV5-4 and TRBJ1-4, with 8 bases identical to TRBD1. Per germline, CDR1 SGHNT and CDR2 YYREEE (reference sequence). The trim removed 4 bases at V and 8 bases at J, leaving 13 bases unmatched. The CDR3 consists of 16 residues. Here the CDR3 DNA reads TGTGCCAGCAGCCTCAGGAGACAGGGGAGAGGGGAAAAACTGTTTTTT. Amino acid sequence: CASSLRRQGRGEKLFF.

The chain has TRBV28 and TRBJ1-5; 7 nucleotides line up with TRBD1. V was pared by 3 bases and J by 3 bases, with 5 bases of the junction left unmatched. CDR1 MDHEN and CDR2 SYDVKM come from the germline V gene. The CDR3 spans 15 residues. CDR3 sequence: CASSLWGQPNQPQHF. The CDR3 region has the DNA TGTGCCAGCAGTTTGTGGGGACAGCCCAATCAGCCCCAGCATTTT.

The gene calls are TRBV28 and TRBJ2-7, with D perhaps TRBD2 (6 bases). Germline V gene data show CDR1 as MDHEN and CDR2 as SYDVKM. The CDR3 spans 14 residues. Between the trimmed V and J ends, which lost 6 bases and 3 bases, there was a span of 15 bases. CDR3 nucleotide sequence: TGTGCCAGCAGCCCTCGGGGGTCGCTCTACGAGCAGTACTTC. Residues: CASSPRGSLYEQYF.

V and J are TRBV2 and TRBJ1-3, with 9 bases identical to TRBD1. The CDR3 totals 15 residues. Germline trimming cut 7 bases from V and 4 bases from J; bases unmatched to any gene: 8. CDR1 and CDR2 (germline): SNHLY, FYNNEI. In nucleotides, the CDR3 is TGTGCCAGCAACCCCGACAGGGGGTTGGGAAACACCATATATTTT. It is translated as CASNPDRGLGNTIYF.

The chain employs TRBV27 and TRBJ1-5; TRBD1 matches at 8 bases. Germline V gives CDR1 MNHEY, CDR2 SMNVEV (reference sequence). The CDR3 is 15 amino acids. V trimming: 0 bases; J trimming: 5 bases; junction bases outside the gene matches: 3. The CDR3 DNA sequence: TGTGCCAGCAGTTTATCGGCAGGGGGCGATCAGCCCCAGCATTTT. Translated, it gives CASSLSAGGDQPQHF.

The chain has TRBV19 and TRBJ2-1, with 8 positions matching TRBD2. This CDR3 contains 14 residues. J lost 6 bases, V lost 0 bases, and 1 base had no gene match. Germline CDR1 LNHDA, CDR2 SQIVND (reference sequence). CDR3 sequence reads: CASSIETSGNEQFF. In DNA, the CDR3 is TGTGCCAGTAGTATAGAAACTAGCGGCAATGAGCAGTTCTTC.

The genes are TRBV6-5 and TRBJ1-5; a weak D match, TRBD1 (6 bases). There are 15 residues in the CDR3. V lost 5 bases and J 0 bases, leaving 11 bases between the germline ends. Germline assignment: CDR1 MNHEY and CDR2 SVGAGI. The CDR3 loop reads CASSRRTDSNQPQHF. The CDR3 coding sequence is TGTGCCAGCAGTCGTAGGACAGATAGCAATCAGCCCCAGCATTTT.

The V gene is TRBV4-1, the J gene TRBJ1-4; maybe TRBD1 (5 bases). Trimming stripped 1 base from V and 5 bases from J, with 8 bases between. Germline CDR1 is MGHRA and CDR2 is YSYEKL. This CDR3 spans 14 amino acids. The CDR3 region has the DNA TGCGCCAGCAGCCAAGGGCCAGGGAATGAAAAACTGTTTTTT. Translating gives CASSQGPGNEKLFF.

The rearrangement links TRBV19 to TRBJ1-1; D perhaps matches TRBD1 (6 bases). Germline CDR1 reads LNHDA; CDR2 reads SQIVND (reference sequence). Trimming cost V 3 bases and J 5 bases, with 16 bases left between them. This CDR3 has 15 amino acids. In DNA form, the CDR3 reads TGTGCCAGTAGTATGGGGATGAGGGGGGGTACTGAAGCTTTCTTT. This translates into CASSMGMRGGTEAFF. The variable domain in full, with the rest retrieved from reference TRBV19 and TRBJ1-1, is DGGITQSPKYLFRKEGQNVTLSCEQNLNHDAMYWYRQDPGQGLRLIYYSQIVNDFQKGDIAEGYSVSREKKESFPLTVTSAQKNPTAFYLCASSMGMRGGTEAFFGQGTRLTVV.

V gene TRBV6-1 combines with J gene TRBJ1-6; D ambiguous. This CDR3 region has 13 residues. Trimming shortened V by 7 bases and J by 7 bases, and 11 bases separated the two germline ends. Per germline, CDR1 MNHNS and CDR2 SASEGT. The CDR3 DNA sequence: TGTGCCAGCAATAGACTGTACAATTCACCCCTCCACTTT. It is translated as CASNRLYNSPLHF.

The chain carries TRBV5-1 and TRBJ2-7; 10 bases align to TRBD2. Germline CDR1 is SGHRS and CDR2 is YFSETQ. The CDR3 spans 15 residues. V lost 4 bases, J lost 0 bases, and 4 bases stayed unmatched. CDR3 residues: CASSASGGASYEQYF. The CDR3 bases are TGCGCCAGCAGCGCCAGCGGGGGGGCCTCCTACGAGCAGTACTTC.

This clone has a single count. The J gene is TRBJ2-2, the V gene TRBV7-6; a weak D match, TRBD1 (6 bases). Per germline, CDR1 SGHVS and CDR2 FNYEAQ. V lost 5 bases, J lost 4 bases, and 14 bases lay in between. This CDR3 spans 15 amino acids. CDR3 protein: CASSPKGGSTGELFF. The CDR3 coding sequence is TGTGCCAGCAGCCCTAAAGGGGGTAGCACCGGGGAGCTGTTTTTT.

V and J are TRBV11-2 and TRBJ2-7; D is perhaps TRBD1 (6 bases). Germline V lookup: CDR1 SGHAT, CDR2 FQNNGV. CDR3 length equals 13 residues. Between the trimmed V and J ends, which lost 1 base and 9 bases, there was a span of 13 bases. The CDR3 reads CASSLGSLQGQYF. The CDR3 region has the DNA TGTGCCAGCAGCTTAGGTTCTCTACAGGGGCAGTACTTC.

The gene calls are TRBV18 and TRBJ2-2; D possibly corresponds to TRBD1 (7 bases). The length of the CDR3 is 16 residues. V lost 6 bases and J 2 bases, leaving 16 bases between the germline ends. CDR1 is KGHSH, CDR2 LQKENI, per germline. The CDR3 sequence is CASSPDREVNTGELFF. Here the CDR3 DNA reads TGTGCCAGCTCCCCCGACAGGGAGGTAAACACCGGGGAGCTGTTTTTT.

The chain is built from TRBV6-1 and TRBJ1-2; D is ambiguous. The CDR3 is made up of 14 amino acids. Per the germline V gene, CDR1 is MNHNS and CDR2 is SASEGT. V shed 0 bases and J shed 2 bases, with 7 bases lying between them. As DNA, the CDR3 is TGTGCCAGCAGTGAAGCAAGCAGGAACTATGGCTACACCTTC. Encoded protein: CASSEASRNYGYTF.

The chain joins TRBV7-2 to TRBJ1-1; D gene uncertain. From germline, CDR1 is SGHTA and CDR2 FQGNSA. V was trimmed by 0 bases and J by 2 bases, leaving 10 bases between them. This CDR3 contains 15 residues. The CDR3 sequence: CASSLAGSPNTEAFF. CDR3 coding DNA: TGTGCCAGCAGCTTAGCAGGGAGCCCTAACACTGAAGCTTTCTTT.

The chain links TRBV6-1 to TRBJ2-3, with D tentatively TRBD2 (6 bases). Trimming cost V 7 bases and J 1 base, with 9 bases left between them. The CDR3 runs to 13 residues. Germline CDR1 is MNHNS and CDR2 is SASEGT. DNA for the CDR3: TGTGCCAGCACGTGGGGGGGCACAGATACGCAGTATTTT. Its protein is CASTWGGTDTQYF.

This chain uses TRBV4-1 with TRBJ2-1, with 9 positions matching TRBD1. The germline V gene has CDR1 MGHRA and CDR2 YSYEKL. J was trimmed by 3 bases and V by 6 bases; bases with no gene match: 6. CDR3 length: 15 residues. CDR3 loop: CASRPTGGLYNEQFF. The CDR3 DNA sequence: TGCGCCAGCAGACCTACAGGGGGCCTCTACAATGAGCAGTTCTTC.